These 15 T cell receptor beta chains came from one sample sequenced in a study of blood T cell repertoires in COVID-19. Produced via immunoSEQ multiplex PCR; TCRdb's table is partial and in-frame only. The data show 450,000 or so clones, roughly nine tenths seen once. Material for sequencing was peripheral blood. The receptors originated from a man aged 18 to 35 with COVID-19, enrolled during active disease.

The rearrangement uses TRBV30 and TRBJ1-2, with no clear D. Germline loops: CDR1 GTSNPN, CDR2 SVGIG (reference sequence). The CDR3 contains 14 residues. The germline V and J ends were trimmed by 0 bases and 11 bases, with 19 bases remaining between them. CDR3 bases: TGTGCCTGGAGTGTAAACGCTGGAATGGAGTCATACACCTTC. It yields the protein CAWSVNAGMESYTF.

The chain has TRBV11-3 and TRBJ2-1; D might be TRBD1 (5 bases). V lost 0 bases and J lost 4, with 16 bases in between. From germline, CDR1 is SGHNT and CDR2 YENEEA. This CDR3 has 17 amino acids. In nucleotides, the CDR3 is TGTGCCAGCAGCTTAGATGGGTTCAGGGTGGGATACAATGAGCAGTTCTTC. Translating gives CASSLDGFRVGYNEQFF.

The chain couples TRBV19 to TRBJ1-1; D may be TRBD1 (6 bases). Looked up from germline, CDR1 is LNHDA and CDR2 is SQIVND (reference sequence). The V end lost 7 bases, the J end lost 1 base, and 10 bases lay between the germline ends. The CDR3 covers 13 residues. DNA for the CDR3: TGTGCCAGTAAGGAGACAGGGAACACTGAAGCTTTCTTT. Translation: CASKETGNTEAFF.

The genes are TRBV27 and TRBJ1-1; TRBD1 might be the D (5 bases). The CDR3 sequence is 15 residues long. The germline CDR1 and CDR2 sequences are MNHEY and SMNVEV (reference sequence). Trimming took off 5 bases at V and 0 bases at J, with 13 bases between the two ends. The CDR3 sequence: CASSGGGSMNTEAFF. CDR3 sequence (DNA): TGTGCCAGCAGTGGCGGGGGGTCCATGAACACTGAAGCTTTCTTT.

V gene TRBV30 combines with J gene TRBJ2-7; 7 nucleotides align to TRBD2. The CDR3 extends over 13 amino acids. V was pared by 2 bases and J by 3 bases, with 4 bases of the junction left unmatched. Germline CDR1 is GTSNPN and CDR2 is SVGIG (reference sequence). This chain's CDR3 is CAWSPSSGYEQYF. Here the CDR3 DNA reads TGTGCCTGGAGTCCGTCTAGCGGCTACGAGCAGTACTTC.

The rearrangement links TRBV5-1 to TRBJ1-2; unclear D gene. V was shortened by 0 bases and J by 3 bases, with 9 bases between the two germline ends. CDR1 and CDR2 (germline): SGHRS, YFSETQ. The length of the CDR3 is 14 residues. DNA of the CDR3: TGCGCCAGCAGCTTGGGACTCCGCGACTATGGCTACACCTTC. Translation gives CASSLGLRDYGYTF.

This chain links TRBV2 with TRBJ1-3; D may be TRBD1 (6 bases). The CDR3 is 13 residues long. Germline V gene sequence: CDR1 SNHLY, CDR2 FYNNEI. V lost 9 bases, J lost 0 bases, and 9 bases lay in between. The CDR3 reads CARRQDSGNTIYF. In DNA form, the CDR3 reads TGTGCCAGAAGACAGGACTCTGGAAACACCATATATTTT.

The rearrangement uses TRBV7-9 and TRBJ2-1; 8 bases are shared with TRBD1. CDR3 length: 16 amino acids. V was pared by 6 bases and J by 8 bases, with 15 bases of the junction left unmatched. CDR1 and CDR2 (germline): SEHNR, FQNEAQ (reference sequence). CDR3 protein: CASSPKNRQGIHEQFF. CDR3 coding DNA: TGTGCCAGCAGTCCTAAAAACCGACAGGGGATCCATGAGCAGTTCTTC.

This chain uses TRBV6-5 with TRBJ2-5; tentative D call: TRBD1 (6 bases). V was clipped by 5 bases and J by 4 bases, with 11 bases between them. Germline CDR1 is MNHEY and CDR2 is SVGAGI. There are 13 residues in the CDR3. The CDR3 nucleotides read TGTGCCAGCAGTAATGGGGGCGGAGAGACCCAGTACTTC. The encoded protein is CASSNGGGETQYF.

This chain links TRBV6-5 with TRBJ2-7; TRBD1 aligns across 7 bases. There are 14 residues in the CDR3. Germline assignment: CDR1 MNHEY and CDR2 SVGAGI. V was clipped by 8 bases and J by 3 bases; unmatched bases: 10. CDR3: CASGDRDPVYEQYF. CDR3 in DNA: TGTGCCAGCGGAGACAGGGATCCTGTCTACGAGCAGTACTTC.

The genes are TRBV5-1 and TRBJ1-4; TRBD1 is a possible D gene (6 bases). This CDR3 spans 19 amino acids. CDR1 and CDR2 (germline): SGHRS, YFSETQ. Between the trimmed V and J ends, which lost 0 bases and 8 bases, there was a span of 26 bases. Here the CDR3 reads CASSLGQGARRKGEEKLFF. Written as DNA, the CDR3 is TGCGCCAGCAGCTTGGGGCAGGGCGCCCGCCGCAAGGGGGAAGAAAAACTGTTTTTT.

On this clone: This CDR3 is also generated by other DNA sequences in the sample. The chain has TRBV3-1 (or the pseudogene TRBV3-2) and TRBJ2-5; 10 nucleotides agree with TRBD1. The CDR3 sequence is 14 residues long. The V gene end was trimmed by 3 bases and the J gene end by 4 bases; junction bases not matched to a gene: 2. Germline-derived CDR1 and CDR2 are LGHDT and YNNKEL (reference sequence). The CDR3: CASSQDRGGETQYF. The CDR3 DNA is TGTGCCAGCAGCCAGGACAGGGGGGGAGAGACCCAGTACTTC.

This sequence joins TRBV11-2 and TRBJ2-7; the match to TRBD2 covers 11 bases. This CDR3 contains 14 residues. Germline-derived CDR1 and CDR2 are SGHAT and FQNNGV. V lost 7 bases, J lost 6 bases, and 8 bases stayed unmatched. The CDR3 spells CASIPASGGTEQYF. CDR3 in DNA: TGTGCCAGCATCCCCGCTAGCGGGGGGACCGAGCAGTACTTC.

This sequence joins TRBV7-9 and TRBJ2-1, with 11 bases identical to TRBD2. Looked up from germline, CDR1 is SEHNR and CDR2 is FQNEAQ (reference sequence). V lost 4 bases and J lost 1; bases outside the gene matches: 6. The CDR3 totals 17 residues. CDR3 nucleotides: TGTGCCAGCAGCTCCCCCTCTAGCGGGAGGTCCTACAATGAGCAGTTCTTC. This gives the protein CASSSPSSGRSYNEQFF.

V usage is TRBV6-5 and J usage is TRBJ2-7; 9 bases are shared with TRBD1. Losses at the gene ends were 7 bases for V and 3 bases for J; bases not matched to a gene: 4. Germline lookup yields CDR1 MNHEY and CDR2 SVGAGI. This CDR3 has 13 residues. The CDR3: CASTGQGFYEQYF. CDR3 nucleotides: TGTGCCAGCACGGGACAGGGTTTCTACGAGCAGTACTTC.